This T cell receptor beta chain was profiled in a study of Ad26.COV2.S vaccination and SARS-CoV-2 variants (dated by TCRdb to 2020 to 2022). Turning to the overall study: Donors in the vaccine arm were drawn from COV1001, a phase I-IIa trial of Ad26.COV2.S in healthy adults that was multicentre, randomized, double-blind and placebo-controlled. Ad26.COV2.S was administered intramuscularly at a dose of 5x10^10 or 1x10^11 viral particles, either as one shot or as two shots given 56 days apart. TCRbeta repertoire sequencing was used to assess the specificity and breadth of SARS-CoV-2-reactive T cell receptors after Ad26.COV2.S vaccination. The TCR-sequenced set comprised approximately 32 samples: 19 Ad26.COV2.S vaccine recipients, 5 placebo recipients and 8 SARS-CoV-2 convalescent individuals. Participants in the trial were split at random into five groups of five each, receiving low-dose or high-dose Ad26.COV2.S once or twice, or else placebo on both occasions. Investigators did not know the trial group allocation while performing experiments and assessing outcomes.

A remark on this clone: The antigen it recognizes is unknown. The record has no base qualities; no much larger clone is one base away. This CDR3 is also generated by other DNA sequences in the sample.

The research as a whole found: According to the authors, total T cell responses may have been underestimated by the TCR breadth and depth analyses. After vaccination, spike-specific CD8+ and CD4+ T cell responses were reported to show substantial breadth. Non-spike TCR breadth was comparable between vaccine and placebo recipients, consistent with the vaccine containing only spike. Higher spike-specific TCR breadth was observed in Ad26.COV2.S recipients than in placebo recipients (P = 0.0014). The study was not powered for comparison of responses between vaccine doses or regimens.

The treatment or condition label for this specimen denotes: roughly 20 received Ad26.COV2.S at low or high dose, single or two shots; 5 received placebo; per-sample allocation not given. Repertoires of vaccine and placebo recipients were sequenced from samples collected on day 63 after the first injection. Between 29 July and 7 August 2020, Cohort 1b enrolled 20 to 30 adults aged 18-55 years at one site in Boston, USA. As a vaccine, Ad26.COV2.S was a replication-incompetent adenovirus type 26 vector that expressed a prefusion-stabilized SARS-CoV-2 spike protein derived from the original Wuhan strain. TCRbeta CDR3 regions were sequenced with the immunoSEQ Assay. After extraction, genomic DNA underwent amplification by bias-controlled multiplex PCR, followed by high-throughput sequencing. From the authors' description of their analysis: To quantify the absolute abundance of every unique TCRbeta CDR3 region, sequences were collapsed and filtered. T cell fraction was estimated by normalization of TCRbeta template counts to usable DNA, with usable DNA being measured through amplification of reference genes present in all nucleated cells. Repertoire TCRs were annotated as SARS-CoV-2-specific when V gene, CDR3 amino acid sequence and J gene were exactly matched to a known reactive TCR set. The reference SARS-CoV-2 TCR set came from MIRA and was filtered for enrichment in COVID-19-positive ImmuneCODE repertoires, removing public or cross-reactive TCRs. Using the MIRA antigens, annotated TCRs were further analysed by specific ORF or by position within an ORF. Depth was the summed frequency of annotated unique rearrangements, while breadth was defined as annotated unique rearrangements over total unique productive rearrangements. Group comparisons of TCR breadth used two-sided Wilcoxon rank-sum tests. The clones in this table, taken by TCRdb from immuneACCESS, are in-frame only. Not every clone is retained; where verified, under half of the shortfall comes from an unresolved V gene, and the cause of the rest is unknown. V, J and clone size are taken as reported in that table, and D and trimming were inferred from the DNA itself. For this sample there are roughly 380,000 clones; roughly 90% appear just once. The ten largest clonotypes hold 3.6% of the sample.

Trimming takes 3 bases from V and 1 base from J, and the germline ends sit 9 bases apart. CDR3 length: 14 amino acids, cysteine to phenylalanine. The read is trimmed to its CDR3 DNA, 42 bases read in frame from base 1. From a lookup of the germline V gene, CDR1 and CDR2 are MDHEN and SYDVKM. The material sequenced was peripheral blood, taken in a trial of Ad26.COV2.S vaccine versus placebo. The TCR originated in a person aged 18-65 years who received the Ad26.COV2.S COVID-19 vaccine or a placebo. The receptor chain draws on TRBV28 and TRBJ1-1; a tentative D match to TRBD1 spans 5 bases. The nucleotides read TGTGCCAGCAGTTTCGGGGGACGGAACACTGAAGCTTTCTTT. This yields the protein CASSFGGRNTEAFF.